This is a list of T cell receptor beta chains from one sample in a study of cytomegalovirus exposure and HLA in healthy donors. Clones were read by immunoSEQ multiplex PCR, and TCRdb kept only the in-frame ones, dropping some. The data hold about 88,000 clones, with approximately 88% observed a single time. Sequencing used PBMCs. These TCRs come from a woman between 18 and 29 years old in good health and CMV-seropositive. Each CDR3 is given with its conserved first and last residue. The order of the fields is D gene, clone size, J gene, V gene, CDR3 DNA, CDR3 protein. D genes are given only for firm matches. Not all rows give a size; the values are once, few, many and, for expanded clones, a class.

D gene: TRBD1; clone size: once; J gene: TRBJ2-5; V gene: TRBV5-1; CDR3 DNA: TGCGCCAGCAGCTTAGGGACAGGGGGCCAAGAGACCCAGTACTTC; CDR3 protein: CASSLGTGGQETQYF
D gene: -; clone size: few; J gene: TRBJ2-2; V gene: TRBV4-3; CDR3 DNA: TGCGCCAGCAGCCAAGGCCCCCGGGGGGAGCTGTTTTTT; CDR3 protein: CASSQGPRGELFF
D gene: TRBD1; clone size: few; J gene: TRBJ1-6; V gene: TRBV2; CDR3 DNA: TGTGCCAGCAGTGAAGGGACAGGGGTTTCACCCCTCCACTTT; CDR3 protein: CASSEGTGVSPLHF
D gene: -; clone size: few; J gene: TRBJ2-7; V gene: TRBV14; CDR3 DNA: TGTGCCAGCAGCCGTTTCAACTCCTACGAGCAGTACTTC; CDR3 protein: CASSRFNSYEQYF
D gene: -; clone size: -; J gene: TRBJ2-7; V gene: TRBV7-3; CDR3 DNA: TGTGCCAGCAGCTTAACAGGTGGCGGACAGAGCTCCTACGAGCAGTACTTC; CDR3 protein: CASSLTGGGQSSYEQYF
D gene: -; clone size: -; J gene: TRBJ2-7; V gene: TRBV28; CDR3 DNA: TGTGCCAGCGAGGTGGGACTCACCCGGGAGCAGTACTTC; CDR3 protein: CASEVGLTREQYF
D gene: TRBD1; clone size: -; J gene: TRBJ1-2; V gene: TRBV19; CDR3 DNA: TGTGCCAGTAGCGACGGGACAGGGGGCTATGGCTACACCTTC; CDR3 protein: CASSDGTGGYGYTF
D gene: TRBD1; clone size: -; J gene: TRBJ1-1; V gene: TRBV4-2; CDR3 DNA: TGTGCCAGCAGCCCTGGACAGGGGCTGAACACTGAAGCTTTCTTT; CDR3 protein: CASSPGQGLNTEAFF
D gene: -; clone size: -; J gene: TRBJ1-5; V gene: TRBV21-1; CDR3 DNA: TGTGCCAGCAGCACTACTCACAGGGAGGGGCGCAATCAGCCCCAGCATTTT; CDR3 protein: CASSTTHREGRNQPQHF
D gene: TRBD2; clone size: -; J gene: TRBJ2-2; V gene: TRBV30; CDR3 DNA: TGTGCCTGGGCCCTGCGGGAGCCCATACTTCGAGACACCGGGGAGCTGTTTTTT; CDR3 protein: CAWALREPILRDTGELFF
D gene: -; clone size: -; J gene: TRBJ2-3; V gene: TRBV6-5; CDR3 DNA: TGTGCCAGCGGGGGACTTGGGGCAGATACGCAGTATTTT; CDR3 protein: CASGGLGADTQYF